This T cell receptor (beta chain) was documented in a study of CD4+ T cells in melanoma. V lost 2 bases and J 6 bases, leaving 23 bases between the germline ends. Germline V gene data show CDR1 as MGHRA and CDR2 as YSYEKL. The CDR3 is made up of 18 amino acids. Measured with immunoSEQ multiplex PCR; TCRdb has only the in-frame clones, and not every one. The sample has fewer than 150,000 clones, 80% to 95% seen once. The chain employs TRBV4-1 and TRBJ2-1; either TRBD1 or TRBD2 may fit D (5 bases each). This TCR was recovered from a human donor with melanoma. The CDR3 coding sequence is TGCGCCAGCAGCCAATATTGGGGCACTAGTAGTGGTATCAATGAGCAGTTCTTC. Amino acid sequence: CASSQYWGTSSGINEQFF.